This T cell receptor beta chain was observed in a study of T cell responses to AZD1222 COVID-19 vaccine. Points from the study as a whole: Targets within unmutated variant regions were reportedly found for nearly half of spike-specific TCRs. Just a handful of people given AZD1222 tested seropositive at baseline.

Trimming shortened V by 0 bases and J by 5 bases, and 11 bases separated the two germline ends. The CDR3 totals 14 residues. Germline V gene lookup returns CDR1 SGDLS and CDR2 YYNGEE. Data came from immunoSEQ multiplex PCR; TCRdb stores just in-frame clones and leaves some out. Here the sample spans 80,000 to 95,000 clones, about 88% being singletons. Concerning this clone itself: Its specificity is not known.

The chain recombines TRBV9 with TRBJ2-5, with D possibly TRBD2 on 6 matching bases. The sample was peripheral blood, taken 28 days after the second AZD1222 dose. This clonotype was obtained from an adult who received the AZD1222 COVID-19 vaccine. This CDR3 is CASSVGGLLETQYF. CDR3 DNA sequence: TGTGCCAGCAGCGTAGGTGGACTACTTGAGACCCAGTACTTC.